A single sample gave rise to the 24 T cell receptor beta chains below, sequenced in a study of T cells in Graves' hyperthyroidism and ophthalmopathy. Using RNA transcripts as the source, TCR beta CDR3 regions were amplified. During a first-round RT-PCR of the TCR CDR3, the HTBI primer set was used. TCRdb re-called the multiplex PCR reads through MiXCR, storing one row per CDR3 protein. The table has fewer than 650,000 distinct CDR3 sequences, 12% to 15% seen once; the top ten hold around 7%. Source material: blood. These receptors came from a woman under 30 with Graves' ophthalmopathy.

The rearrangement joins TRBV7-7 to TRBJ2-1, with unresolved D. Germline CDR1 reads SSHAT; CDR2 reads FNYEAQ (reference sequence). CDR3 size: 12 residues. Trimming removed 8 bases at V and 4 bases at J, with 9 bases between. CDR3 nucleotide sequence: TGTGCCAGCTGCGGCGGTTACAATGAGCAGTTCTTC. Its translation: CASCGGYNEQFF.

This clonotype was observed a few times. In DNA form, the CDR3 reads TGCGCCAGCAGCCAAGATGACAACCCCTACGAGCAGTACTTC. It translates to CASSQDDNPYEQYF. The rearrangement joins TRBV4-3 to TRBJ2-7; D unclear. V was clipped by 0 bases and J by 2 bases, with 8 bases between them. Germline values: CDR1 LGHNA, CDR2 YSLEER. The CDR3 spans 14 residues.

This clonotype was found a few times. The J gene is TRBJ2-1, the V gene TRBV5-1, with 9 bases that match TRBD2. CDR1 SGHRS and CDR2 YFSETQ come from the germline V gene. The CDR3 has 18 residues. The junction had 8 bases not matched to a gene; V was cut back by 1 base and J by 0 bases. The CDR3 here is CASSLLAGPLSSYNEQFF. The CDR3 DNA reads as TGCGCCAGCAGCTTGCTAGCGGGACCCCTGAGCTCCTACAATGAGCAGTTCTTC.

This clonotype was counted between two and nine times. The chain has TRBV19 and TRBJ1-1; TRBD1 matches 7 bases. CDR1 LNHDA and CDR2 SQIVND come from the germline V gene (reference sequence). The CDR3 runs to 13 residues. Unmatched junction bases numbered 6, after V lost 6 bases and J lost 5 bases. The CDR3 sequence is CASSEDRSTEAFF. In nucleotides, the CDR3 is TGTGCCAGTAGCGAGGACAGGAGTACTGAAGCTTTCTTT.

This clonotype showed up just a few times. The gene calls are TRBV27 and TRBJ2-7; the D gene is possibly TRBD1 (6 bases). Trimming pared 6 bases from V and 5 bases from J, leaving 17 bases between. CDR1 is MNHEY, CDR2 SMNVEV, per germline (reference sequence). The CDR3 extends over 14 amino acids. In DNA form, the CDR3 reads TGTGCCAGCAGCCATTCTTGGGGGCGCGACGAGCAGTACTTC. Its translation: CASSHSWGRDEQYF.

This clonotype was counted many times. The chain couples TRBV12-5 to TRBJ2-1, with D possibly TRBD2 on 5 matching bases. V was trimmed by 0 bases and J by 9 bases, leaving 27 bases between them. Looked up from germline, CDR1 is LGHNT and CDR2 is FRNRAP. The CDR3 is 19 residues long. CDR3 sequence reads: CASGLVVTHGRGMSGEQFF. CDR3 in DNA: TGTGCTAGTGGTTTGGTAGTTACCCACGGACGAGGGATGAGTGGTGAGCAGTTCTTC.

Ten or more counts support this clonotype. The chain is built from TRBV29-1 and TRBJ2-5, with 7 positions matching TRBD1. With V trimmed by 6 bases and J by 5 bases, 12 bases remained unmatched. The germline gives CDR1 SQVTM, CDR2 ANQGSEA. The CDR3 is made up of 14 amino acids. CDR3 protein: CSVGDSDSGETQYF. The DNA of the CDR3 is TGCAGCGTAGGGGACAGTGACTCAGGGGAGACCCAGTACTTC.

V usage is TRBV18 and J usage is TRBJ1-2; 7 bases match TRBD1. Germline V gene sequence: CDR1 KGHSH, CDR2 LQKENI. The CDR3 is 12 amino acids. The J segment lost 6 bases and the V segment lost 7 bases, leaving 5 bases of the junction unmatched. CDR3 DNA: TGTGCCAGCTACCAAGGGGGCGATGGCTACACCTTC. It specifies CASYQGGDGYTF.

This clonotype has ten or more counts. At one of its ends the junction is not consistent with the germline gene, which may arise from a read error. V usage is TRBV7-2 and J usage is TRBJ2-7; TRBD1 is a possible D gene (7 bases). The germline gives CDR1 SGHTA, CDR2 FQGNSA. This CDR3 is built from 15 residues. CDR3 protein: CASRLGGGGQYEQYF. The CDR3 DNA sequence: TGTGCCAGCAGGTTAGGAGGGGGCGGCCAGTACGAGCAGTACTTC.

This clonotype occurred a few times. The chain carries TRBV10-3 and TRBJ1-1, with TRBD1 matching over 8 bases. The V and J ends lost 3 bases and 0 bases, in that order; junction bases with no gene match: 12. Germline V lookup: CDR1 ENHRY, CDR2 SYGVKD. The CDR3 is made up of 18 amino acids. The CDR3 bases are TGTGCCATCAGTGATATAGGACAGGGCCGATACATGAACACTGAAGCTTTCTTT. It translates to CAISDIGQGRYMNTEAFF.

The J gene is TRBJ2-1, the V gene TRBV7-9; 10 bases line up with TRBD2. This CDR3 comprises 16 residues. The junction had 9 bases not matched to a gene; V was cut back by 5 bases and J by 5 bases. Germline lookup yields CDR1 SEHNR and CDR2 FQNEAQ (reference sequence). In DNA form, the CDR3 reads TGTGCCAGCAGCCCCCCCGGTAGCGGGGGGCACAATGAGCAGTTCTTC. This codes for CASSPPGSGGHNEQFF.

V is TRBV4-1 and J is TRBJ2-1, with D perhaps assigned TRBD1 or TRBD2 (5 bases each). Between the trimmed V and J ends, which lost 3 bases and 0 bases, there was a span of 18 bases. Germline CDR1 is MGHRA and CDR2 is YSYEKL. CDR3 length equals 18 residues. The chain's CDR3 is CASSQAGLGVSSYNEQFF. DNA of the CDR3: TGCGCCAGCAGCCAGGCTGGACTGGGGGTGAGCTCCTACAATGAGCAGTTCTTC.

The rearrangement joins TRBV19 to TRBJ2-4; 7 positions match TRBD2. Germline CDR1 is LNHDA and CDR2 is SQIVND (reference sequence). The CDR3 is 16 amino acids. With V trimmed by 5 bases and J by 8 bases, 15 bases remained unmatched. CDR3 coding DNA: TGTGCCAGTAGTCCTATAGGGCTAGCGGAGAGAGACATTCAGTACTTC. It specifies CASSPIGLAERDIQYF.

This clonotype appeared a few times. This sequence joins TRBV3-1 and TRBJ2-5, with TRBD2 matching over 16 bases. The ends lost 4 bases at V and 5 bases at J; junction bases unmatched: 7. Looked up from germline, CDR1 is LGHDT and CDR2 is YNNKEL (reference sequence). There are 17 residues in the CDR3. CDR3 protein: CASSRGTSGRAWETQYF. CDR3 bases: TGTGCCAGCAGCCGGGGGACTAGCGGGAGGGCGTGGGAGACCCAGTACTTC.

Many counts were recorded for this clonotype. The CDR3 DNA sequence: TGTGCCAGCAGTTTCAAACTAGCTGTCTCCGAGCAGTACTTC. It is translated as CASSFKLAVSEQYF. The chain joins TRBV28 to TRBJ2-7; D perhaps matches TRBD2 (6 bases). The V end was cut by 3 bases, the J end by 6 bases, with 15 bases between. The CDR3 runs 14 residues. CDR1 MDHEN and CDR2 SYDVKM come from the germline V gene.

This clonotype was recorded at least ten times. The chain has TRBV12-3 or TRBV12-4 and TRBJ1-2; D might be TRBD1 (5 bases). There are 14 residues in the CDR3. V was pared by 6 bases and J by 3 bases, with 14 bases between. CDR3 loop: CASSTFEGHYGYTF. In DNA form, the CDR3 reads TGTGCCAGCAGCACGTTCGAGGGGCACTATGGCTACACCTTC.

This clonotype was counted ten times or more. J is TRBJ2-7 and V is TRBV20-1, with D possibly being TRBD1 (6 bases). Trimming took off 3 bases at V and 2 bases at J, with 14 bases between the two ends. This CDR3 region has 14 residues. The V gene's germline CDR1 is DFQATT and CDR2 SNEGSKA (reference sequence). This CDR3 is CSAREMGTTYEQYF. The CDR3 DNA reads TGCAGTGCTAGGGAGATGGGGACAACCTACGAGCAGTACTTC.

The chain uses TRBV5-1 and TRBJ2-3, with 7 nucleotides matching TRBD2. Germline CDR1 SGHRS, CDR2 YFSETQ. With 4 bases clipped from V and 2 bases from J, the junction kept 10 bases outside the gene matches. The CDR3 totals 16 residues. The CDR3 region is CASSTLGGGDTDTQYF. The CDR3 DNA sequence: TGCGCCAGCAGCACCCTTGGGGGGGGAGACACAGATACGCAGTATTTT.

At least ten counts were recorded for this clonotype. CDR3 in amino acids: CASSLSGTPNTGELFF. CDR3 in DNA: TGTGCCAGCAGCCTTTCCGGGACACCGAACACCGGGGAGCTGTTTTTT. V is TRBV11-2 and J is TRBJ2-2; D is possibly TRBD1 (6 bases). V was cut by 5 bases and J by 0 bases, with 13 bases left in between. The CDR3 is made up of 16 amino acids. The germline CDR1 and CDR2 sequences are SGHAT and FQNNGV.

In the case of this clonotype: Being one base from a much bigger clone, this may be a read error. This chain joins TRBV13 and TRBJ1-6; D call uncertain. Germline values: CDR1 PRHDT, CDR2 FYEKMQ (reference sequence). CDR3 length: 12 residues. V was shortened by 2 bases and J by 11 bases, with 7 bases between the two germline ends. This CDR3 reads CASSLKSTPLHF. DNA of the CDR3: TGTGCCAGCAGCTTAAAGAGTACACCCCTCCACTTT.

This clonotype was recorded at least ten times. The J gene is TRBJ2-1, the V gene TRBV5-1, with 11 positions matching TRBD2. Germline CDR1 reads SGHRS; CDR2 reads YFSETQ. The CDR3 contains 16 residues. Trimming removed 1 base from V and 8 bases from J; junction bases left unmatched: 8. The CDR3 DNA reads as TGCGCCAGCAGCTTGAATAGGCTAGCGGGAGGCCATGAGCAGTTCTTC. Translation gives CASSLNRLAGGHEQFF. Combining the CDR3 with reference TRBV5-1 and TRBJ2-1 gives the whole variable domain KAGVTQTPRYLIKTRGQQVTLSCSPISGHRSVSWYQQTPGQGLQFLFEYFSETQRNKGNFPGRFSGRQFSNSRSEMNVSTLELGDSALYLCASSLNRLAGGHEQFFGPGTRLTVL.

This clonotype came up many times. The chain joins TRBV7-2 to TRBJ1-2, with TRBD1 matching 7 bases. With V trimmed by 4 bases and J by 7 bases, 12 bases remained unmatched. Germline lookup yields CDR1 SGHTA and CDR2 FQGNSA. This CDR3 has 15 amino acids. The CDR3 coding sequence is TGTGCCAGCAGCTCGTCCGGGACAGCCCGGAGTGGCTACACCTTC. Translated, it gives CASSSSGTARSGYTF.

This rearrangement joins TRBV29-1 to TRBJ2-1; D perhaps matches TRBD1 (6 bases). CDR1 SQVTM and CDR2 ANQGSEA come from the germline V gene. Trimming shortened V by 2 bases and J by 0 bases, and 14 bases separated the two germline ends. The CDR3 has 16 amino acids. The CDR3 loop is CSVESPDRSSYNEQFF. The CDR3, as DNA: TGCAGCGTTGAATCTCCTGACAGGAGCTCCTACAATGAGCAGTTCTTC.

The gene calls are TRBV27 and TRBJ1-6, with TRBD1 matching over 7 bases. J was trimmed by 4 bases and V by 6 bases; bases with no gene match: 3. Germline V gene sequence: CDR1 MNHEY, CDR2 SMNVEV (reference sequence). This CDR3 is built from 14 residues. The CDR3: CASRPGQYNSPLHF. CDR3 DNA: TGTGCCAGCAGACCGGGACAGTATAATTCACCCCTCCACTTT.